A selection of T cell receptor beta chains follows, all from one sample in a study of blood T cell repertoires in COVID-19. Only in-frame clones appear in the TCRdb table, and some are missing; sequencing was by immunoSEQ multiplex PCR. This repertoire shows under 250,000 clones, more than 70% found once; its top ten account for about 4.3%. The specimen sequenced was PBMCs or T cells enriched from blood (not recorded which). These receptors all stem from a man under 40 with acute COVID-19. The CDR3 runs from the conserved cysteine through the conserved F or W. The D gene is left open where the match is weak. Clone sizes are given selectively: once, few, many, or a class where the clone is expanded.

d_gene: TRBD1
v_gene: TRBV4-2
j_gene: TRBJ2-7
abundance: once
CDR3aa: CASSQLGTGSFGQYF
CDR3nt: TGTGCCAGCAGCCAGCTTGGGACAGGGAGCTTCGGGCAGTACTTC

d_gene: TRBD2
v_gene: TRBV24-1
j_gene: TRBJ2-3
abundance: -
CDR3aa: CATSEGAGRSPDTQYF
CDR3nt: TGTGCCACCAGTGAGGGAGCGGGGCGATCCCCAGATACGCAGTATTTT

d_gene: -
v_gene: TRBV9
j_gene: TRBJ1-4
abundance: -
CDR3aa: CASSTDMPTGSTNEKLFF
CDR3nt: TGTGCCAGCAGCACCGACATGCCGACAGGCTCAACTAATGAAAAACTGTTTTTT

d_gene: TRBD1
v_gene: TRBV9
j_gene: TRBJ2-7
abundance: -
CDR3aa: CASSAGQGISYEQYF
CDR3nt: TGTGCCAGCAGCGCAGGACAGGGGATTTCCTACGAGCAGTACTTC

d_gene: -
v_gene: TRBV6-1
j_gene: TRBJ1-6
abundance: many
CDR3aa: CASSEVQGGSDNSPLHF
CDR3nt: TGTGCCAGCAGTGAAGTGCAGGGTGGATCGGATAATTCACCCCTCCACTTT

d_gene: TRBD1
v_gene: TRBV28
j_gene: TRBJ1-5
abundance: -
CDR3aa: CASSLGDRSNQPQHF
CDR3nt: TGTGCCAGCAGTTTAGGGGACAGATCCAATCAGCCCCAGCATTTT

d_gene: -
v_gene: TRBV19
j_gene: TRBJ1-4
abundance: -
CDR3aa: CATQDRTNEKLFF
CDR3nt: TGTGCCACTCAGGACAGAACTAATGAAAAACTGTTTTTT

d_gene: -
v_gene: TRBV19
j_gene: TRBJ1-5
abundance: once
CDR3aa: CASSIGQGSNQPQHF
CDR3nt: TGTGCCAGTAGTATAGGTCAGGGTAGCAATCAGCCCCAGCATTTT

d_gene: -
v_gene: TRBV11-2
j_gene: TRBJ2-5
abundance: -
CDR3aa: CASSLDTVGETQYF
CDR3nt: TGTGCCAGCAGCTTGGACACGGTCGGAGAGACCCAGTACTTC

d_gene: -
v_gene: TRBV28
j_gene: TRBJ2-5
abundance: once
CDR3aa: CASSLLKTDEETQYF
CDR3nt: TGTGCCAGCAGTTTATTAAAGACAGACGAAGAGACCCAGTACTTC

d_gene: TRBD2
v_gene: TRBV29-1
j_gene: TRBJ2-3
abundance: -
CDR3aa: CSVDSWRGVLTDTQYF
CDR3nt: TGCAGCGTTGATTCCTGGCGGGGGGTCCTCACAGATACGCAGTATTTT

d_gene: -
v_gene: TRBV11-2
j_gene: TRBJ2-1
abundance: -
CDR3aa: CASSLVGGNEQFF
CDR3nt: TGTGCCAGCAGCTTAGTAGGGGGCAATGAGCAGTTCTTC

d_gene: -
v_gene: TRBV14
j_gene: TRBJ2-3
abundance: -
CDR3aa: CASSQGRGTDTQYF
CDR3nt: TGTGCCAGCAGCCAAGGCAGGGGCACAGATACGCAGTATTTT

d_gene: -
v_gene: TRBV30
j_gene: TRBJ2-1
abundance: -
CDR3aa: CAWAPGGHEQFF
CDR3nt: TGTGCCTGGGCTCCCGGGGGTCATGAGCAGTTCTTC

d_gene: -
v_gene: TRBV15
j_gene: TRBJ2-3
abundance: -
CDR3aa: CATSRGGAQGYF
CDR3nt: TGTGCCACCAGCAGAGGCGGGGCCCAAGGGTATTTT

d_gene: TRBD1
v_gene: TRBV27
j_gene: TRBJ1-2
abundance: -
CDR3aa: CASSHRGQSNYGYTF
CDR3nt: TGTGCCAGCAGCCACAGGGGGCAGAGTAACTATGGCTACACCTTC

d_gene: TRBD1
v_gene: TRBV7-9
j_gene: TRBJ1-1
abundance: -
CDR3aa: CASSPQGASTEAFF
CDR3nt: TGTGCCAGCAGCCCACAGGGGGCAAGCACTGAAGCTTTCTTT

d_gene: -
v_gene: TRBV20-1
j_gene: TRBJ1-1
abundance: once
CDR3aa: CSARALLQAFF
CDR3nt: TGCAGTGCTAGAGCCCTACTCCAAGCTTTCTTT

d_gene: -
v_gene: TRBV9
j_gene: TRBJ1-1
abundance: -
CDR3aa: CASSVTSDRSEAFF
CDR3nt: TGTGCCAGCAGCGTGACCTCTGACAGATCTGAAGCTTTCTTT

d_gene: -
v_gene: TRBV7-2
j_gene: TRBJ2-7
abundance: -
CDR3aa: CASSGPGIGGDEQYF
CDR3nt: TGTGCCAGCAGCGGCCCGGGCATTGGCGGGGACGAGCAGTACTTC

d_gene: TRBD1
v_gene: TRBV5-6
j_gene: TRBJ1-2
abundance: -
CDR3aa: CASSWTGTLGYTF
CDR3nt: TGTGCCAGCAGCTGGACAGGGACACTGGGCTACACCTTC

d_gene: -
v_gene: TRBV28
j_gene: TRBJ2-5
abundance: -
CDR3aa: CASRTYQETQYF
CDR3nt: TGTGCCAGCAGGACATACCAAGAGACCCAGTACTTC

d_gene: -
v_gene: TRBV14
j_gene: TRBJ2-3
abundance: once
CDR3aa: CASRDTPYTDTQYF
CDR3nt: TGTGCCAGCAGGGACACACCATACACAGATACGCAGTATTTT

d_gene: TRBD1
v_gene: TRBV27
j_gene: TRBJ1-5
abundance: -
CDR3aa: CASSLSRGWQPQHF
CDR3nt: TGTGCCAGCAGTTTATCCAGGGGGTGGCAGCCCCAGCATTTT

d_gene: TRBD2
v_gene: TRBV28
j_gene: TRBJ2-1
abundance: -
CDR3aa: CASSFWTSGQYNEQFF
CDR3nt: TGTGCCAGCAGTTTTTGGACTAGCGGGCAGTACAATGAGCAGTTCTTC

d_gene: -
v_gene: TRBV5-4
j_gene: TRBJ1-6
abundance: -
CDR3aa: CASSLTPRDNSPLHF
CDR3nt: TGTGCCAGCAGCTTGACCCCTCGCGATAATTCACCCCTCCACTTT

d_gene: TRBD2
v_gene: TRBV7-6
j_gene: TRBJ2-5
abundance: once
CDR3aa: CASSPSLGLAAGTQYF
CDR3nt: TGTGCCAGCAGCCCTTCTCTAGGACTAGCGGCCGGGACCCAGTACTTC

d_gene: -
v_gene: TRBV11-2
j_gene: TRBJ1-6
abundance: -
CDR3aa: CASSLGTDKRSPLHF
CDR3nt: TGTGCCAGCAGCTTAGGGACAGACAAACGTTCACCCCTCCACTTT

d_gene: TRBD1
v_gene: TRBV5-1
j_gene: TRBJ2-7
abundance: few
CDR3aa: CASSEGQGKVRGYF
CDR3nt: TGCGCCAGCAGCGAGGGACAGGGAAAGGTCCGGGGGTACTTC

d_gene: -
v_gene: TRBV19
j_gene: TRBJ1-5
abundance: many
CDR3aa: CASSPWTAEGDQPQHF
CDR3nt: TGTGCCAGTAGTCCTTGGACCGCCGAGGGGGATCAGCCCCAGCATTTT

d_gene: -
v_gene: TRBV6-5
j_gene: TRBJ1-4
abundance: -
CDR3aa: CASSYREREKLFF
CDR3nt: TGTGCCAGCAGTTACAGGGAGAGGGAAAAACTGTTTTTT

d_gene: -
v_gene: TRBV7-3
j_gene: TRBJ2-3
abundance: -
CDR3aa: CASSPFFSLTDTQYF
CDR3nt: TGTGCCAGCAGCCCCTTCTTCTCTCTAACAGATACGCAGTATTTT

d_gene: -
v_gene: TRBV6-1
j_gene: TRBJ1-3
abundance: -
CDR3aa: CASSAQGRGGMSNTIYF
CDR3nt: TGTGCCAGCAGTGCACAGGGTCGGGGGGGAATGTCGAACACCATATATTTT

d_gene: -
v_gene: TRBV3-1/TRBV3-2
j_gene: TRBJ2-2
abundance: few
CDR3aa: CASSPQPGANTGELFF
CDR3nt: TGTGCCAGCAGCCCCCAGCCGGGAGCGAACACCGGGGAGCTGTTTTTT

d_gene: -
v_gene: TRBV5-6
j_gene: TRBJ1-2
abundance: many
CDR3aa: CASSAGQGGYTF
CDR3nt: TGTGCCAGCAGCGCAGGACAAGGTGGCTACACCTTC

d_gene: -
v_gene: TRBV5-6
j_gene: TRBJ1-3
abundance: -
CDR3aa: CASSLAFAESSGNTIYF
CDR3nt: TGTGCCAGCAGCTTGGCCTTTGCGGAGAGCTCTGGAAACACCATATATTTT

d_gene: TRBD1
v_gene: TRBV14
j_gene: TRBJ2-6
abundance: once
CDR3aa: CASSQRTGITGANVLTF
CDR3nt: TGTGCCAGCAGCCAAAGGACAGGAATTACTGGGGCCAACGTCCTGACTTTC

d_gene: TRBD1
v_gene: TRBV19
j_gene: TRBJ2-3
abundance: -
CDR3aa: CASRGQGTDTQYF
CDR3nt: TGTGCCAGTAGGGGACAGGGCACAGATACGCAGTATTTT

d_gene: -
v_gene: TRBV18
j_gene: TRBJ1-5
abundance: few
CDR3aa: CASSPAARGGDQPQHF
CDR3nt: TGTGCCAGCTCACCAGCGGCGAGGGGAGGGGATCAGCCCCAGCATTTT

d_gene: TRBD1
v_gene: TRBV27
j_gene: TRBJ1-1
abundance: -
CDR3aa: CASSPRGTGFTWTEAFF
CDR3nt: TGTGCCAGCAGTCCCCGGGGGACAGGGTTCACGTGGACTGAAGCTTTCTTT

d_gene: -
v_gene: TRBV29-1
j_gene: TRBJ1-3
abundance: -
CDR3aa: CSGLQQGVSGNTIYF
CDR3nt: TGCAGCGGACTCCAACAGGGCGTCTCTGGAAACACCATATATTTT

d_gene: -
v_gene: TRBV10-3
j_gene: TRBJ2-2
abundance: few
CDR3aa: CAISESDSSTGELFF
CDR3nt: TGTGCCATCAGTGAGTCGGATAGCAGCACCGGGGAGCTGTTTTTT

d_gene: -
v_gene: TRBV21-1
j_gene: TRBJ2-7
abundance: -
CDR3aa: CASSSHSYEQYF
CDR3nt: TGTGCCAGCAGCTCACACTCCTACGAGCAGTACTTC

d_gene: -
v_gene: TRBV27
j_gene: TRBJ2-7
abundance: few
CDR3aa: CASRRGPIAYEQYF
CDR3nt: TGTGCCTCCCGGAGGGGCCCTATTGCCTACGAGCAGTACTTC

d_gene: -
v_gene: TRBV21-1
j_gene: TRBJ1-6
abundance: -
CDR3aa: CASSKKGQEFTSPLHF
CDR3nt: TGTGCCAGCAGCAAGAAGGGACAAGAGTTCACTTCACCCCTCCACTTT

d_gene: TRBD1
v_gene: TRBV3-1/TRBV3-2
j_gene: TRBJ1-2
abundance: -
CDR3aa: CASSRGTGGNYGYTF
CDR3nt: TGTGCCAGCAGCCGAGGGACAGGGGGTAACTATGGCTACACCTTC

d_gene: -
v_gene: TRBV19
j_gene: TRBJ1-5
abundance: once
CDR3aa: CASSMAGINQPQHF
CDR3nt: TGTGCCAGTAGTATGGCAGGGATCAATCAGCCCCAGCATTTT

d_gene: -
v_gene: TRBV5-6
j_gene: TRBJ1-1
abundance: -
CDR3aa: CASSLEPAWEAFF
CDR3nt: TGTGCCAGCAGCTTGGAGCCCGCCTGGGAAGCTTTCTTT

d_gene: -
v_gene: TRBV12-3/TRBV12-4
j_gene: TRBJ1-2
abundance: -
CDR3aa: CASSVPTSLQYTF
CDR3nt: TGTGCCAGCAGTGTGCCCACCTCATTACAGTACACCTTC

d_gene: TRBD1
v_gene: TRBV5-1
j_gene: TRBJ1-1
abundance: -
CDR3aa: CASSPGQSEAFF
CDR3nt: TGCGCCAGCAGCCCGGGACAGTCTGAAGCTTTCTTT

d_gene: -
v_gene: TRBV2
j_gene: TRBJ2-7
abundance: few
CDR3aa: CASGAGYEQYF
CDR3nt: TGTGCCAGTGGGGCAGGGTACGAGCAGTACTTC

d_gene: -
v_gene: TRBV5-1
j_gene: TRBJ1-2
abundance: -
CDR3aa: CASSLAGLANYGYTF
CDR3nt: TGCGCCAGCAGCTTGGCCGGCCTAGCTAACTATGGCTACACCTTC

d_gene: -
v_gene: TRBV2
j_gene: TRBJ2-5
abundance: once
CDR3aa: CASSEGAGLSQETQYF
CDR3nt: TGTGCCAGCAGTGAAGGGGCAGGACTTTCGCAAGAGACCCAGTACTTC

d_gene: -
v_gene: TRBV7-2
j_gene: TRBJ1-2
abundance: -
CDR3aa: CASSLRGLVNYGYTF
CDR3nt: TGTGCCAGCAGCTTGAGAGGCTTAGTTAACTATGGCTACACCTTC